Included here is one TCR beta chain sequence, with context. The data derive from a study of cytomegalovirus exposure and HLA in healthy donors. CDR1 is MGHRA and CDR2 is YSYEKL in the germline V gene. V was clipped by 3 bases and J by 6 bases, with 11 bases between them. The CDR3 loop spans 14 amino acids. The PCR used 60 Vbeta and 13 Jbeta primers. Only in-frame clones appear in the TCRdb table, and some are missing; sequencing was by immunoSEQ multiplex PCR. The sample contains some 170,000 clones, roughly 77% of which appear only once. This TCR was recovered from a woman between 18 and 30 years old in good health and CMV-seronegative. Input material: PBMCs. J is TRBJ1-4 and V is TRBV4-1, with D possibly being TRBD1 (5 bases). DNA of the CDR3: TGCGCCAGCAGCCACACACCGGGGGATGAAAAACTGTTTTTT. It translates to CASSHTPGDEKLFF.